The next 32 T cell receptor beta chains were all read from a single sample in a study of identical twins. TCRdb re-called the 5' RACE reads through MiXCR, storing one row per CDR3 protein. This sample yields about 570,000 distinct CDR3 sequences, of which just under 10% are seen a single time; 3% belongs to the top ten. This sample also appeared in a second study, on yellow fever vaccine responses in identical twins.

Sequenced input: PBMCs. These receptors were obtained from a woman aged 18 to 35 in good health.

The chain employs TRBV4-3 and TRBJ2-3; possible D gene TRBD2, 5 bases. V shed 0 bases and J shed 5 bases, with 9 bases lying between them. This CDR3 comprises 14 residues. The germline CDR1 and CDR2 sequences are LGHNA and YSLEER. CDR3 protein: CASSQEAAGDTQYF. CDR3 DNA: TGCGCCAGCAGCCAAGAGGCCGCGGGAGATACGCAGTATTTT.

The rearrangement links TRBV11-2 to TRBJ2-7; D not certain. V lost 0 bases to trimming and J lost 9 bases, with 6 bases between them. Germline loops: CDR1 SGHAT, CDR2 FQNNGV. There are 11 residues in the CDR3. CDR3 residues: CASSLEVRQYF. The CDR3 DNA follows: TGTGCCAGCAGCTTAGAGGTGCGGCAGTACTTC. Looking up the rest from reference TRBV11-2 and TRBJ2-7 gives the full variable domain: EAGVAQSPRYKIIEKRQSVAFWCNPISGHATLYWYQQILGQGPKLLIQFQNNGVVDDSQLPKDRFSAERLKGVDSTLKIQPAKLEDSAVYLCASSLEVRQYFGPGTRLTVT.

This clonotype was detected a few times. V and J are TRBV7-2 and TRBJ2-3, with TRBD2 identical over 12 bases. J was trimmed by 4 bases and V by 2 bases; bases with no gene match: 7. Germline loops: CDR1 SGHTA, CDR2 FQGNSA. The CDR3 extends over 17 amino acids. The CDR3 DNA is TGTGCCAGCAGCTTACGGCTAGCGGGGGGGCAGGCAGATACGCAGTATTTT. Translation: CASSLRLAGGQADTQYF.

This clonotype showed up just a few times. V usage is TRBV6-2 or TRBV6-3 and J usage is TRBJ2-1, with 12 bases identical to TRBD1. In germline, CDR1 is MNHEY, CDR2 SVGEGT. This CDR3 region has 15 residues. V was pared by 11 bases and J by 8 bases, with 13 bases of the junction left unmatched. This chain's CDR3 is CASGLGTGGRDEQFF. CDR3 in DNA: TGTGCCTCAGGTTTAGGGACAGGGGGCAGAGATGAGCAGTTCTTC.

This clonotype was seen only a few times. The chain links TRBV11-1 to TRBJ2-7; D may be TRBD2 (6 bases). CDR3 length: 15 residues. Between the trimmed V and J ends, which lost 0 bases and 8 bases, there was a span of 17 bases. The germline V gene encodes CDR1 SGHAT and CDR2 FQDESV (reference sequence). DNA for the CDR3: TGTGCCAGCAGCTTAGCCGGGACTCAATTTACGAAGCAGTACTTC. Amino acid sequence: CASSLAGTQFTKQYF.

This clonotype turned up a few times. The rearrangement uses TRBV6-2 or TRBV6-3 and TRBJ2-3, with TRBD2 as a possible D gene (6 bases). The CDR3 is 19 residues long. V gave up 6 bases and J gave up 0 bases, with 25 bases separating them. From germline, CDR1 is MNHEY and CDR2 SVGEGT. CDR3 loop: CASRQNLRVLAASTDTQYF. In DNA form, the CDR3 reads TGTGCCAGCAGACAAAATCTCCGGGTACTAGCAGCAAGCACAGATACGCAGTATTTT.

CDR3 amino acids: CASSSAGRETQYF. CDR3 bases: TGCGCCAGCAGCTCAGCAGGGAGAGAGACCCAGTACTTC. This chain uses TRBV5-1 with TRBJ2-5; the D call may be TRBD1 or TRBD2 (5 bases each). V was cut by 3 bases and J by 4 bases, with 10 bases left in between. Germline CDR1 reads SGHRS; CDR2 reads YFSETQ. The CDR3 is 13 amino acids.

This clonotype was found many times. V usage is TRBV4-3 and J usage is TRBJ2-1, with D possibly being TRBD1 (6 bases). This CDR3 region has 15 residues. Trimming stripped 0 bases from V and 10 bases from J, with 16 bases between. Germline loops: CDR1 LGHNA, CDR2 YSLEER. The CDR3 loop is CASSQDPGQVMEQFF. CDR3 nucleotide sequence: TGCGCCAGCAGCCAAGATCCGGGACAAGTTATGGAGCAGTTCTTC.

This clonotype showed up many times. The gene calls are TRBV11-2 and TRBJ2-7, with 8 bases fitting TRBD1. CDR1 and CDR2 from the germline V gene are SGHAT and FQNNGV. V lost 5 bases, J lost 5 bases, and 5 bases stayed unmatched. The CDR3 is 13 amino acids. For the CDR3, the DNA is TGTGCCAGCAGCCATCGGACAGGGAACGAGCAGTACTTC. This codes for CASSHRTGNEQYF.

The table lists this clonotype with many counts. The gene calls are TRBV7-9 and TRBJ2-1; D remains unclear. The CDR3 is 11 residues long. Germline loops: CDR1 SEHNR, CDR2 FQNEAQ (reference sequence). V gave up 5 bases and J gave up 4 bases, with 3 bases separating them. CDR3 bases: TGTGCCAGCAGCCCTTACAATGAGCAGTTCTTC. As protein: CASSPYNEQFF.

On this clonotype: A read error may explain this, as a much larger clone is one base away. The chain is built from TRBV27 and TRBJ2-1, with D possibly TRBD2 on 5 matching bases. Germline CDR1 and CDR2: MNHEY and SMNVEV (reference sequence). There are 13 residues in the CDR3. Trimming cost V 6 bases and J 4 bases, with 10 bases left between them. This CDR3 is CASSFGEYNEQFF. CDR3 DNA: TGTGCCAGCAGCTTTGGGGAGTACAATGAGCAGTTCTTC.

The CDR3 loop reads CASSFEANTGELFF. The CDR3 bases are TGTGCCAGCAGCTTCGAGGCGAACACCGGGGAGCTGTTTTTT. V and J are TRBV7-9 and TRBJ2-2; D unclear. Per the germline V gene, CDR1 is SEHNR and CDR2 is FQNEAQ (reference sequence). The CDR3 is 14 amino acids. V lost 3 bases and J lost 0, with 5 bases in between.

This clonotype was recorded a few times. The J gene is TRBJ2-7, the V gene TRBV4-3; D uncertain. The V gene lost 1 base and the J gene lost 3 bases, with 10 bases spanning the gap. The CDR3 is made up of 14 amino acids. Germline lookup yields CDR1 LGHNA and CDR2 YSLEER. The CDR3 sequence: CASSQGTSLYEQYF. The DNA of the CDR3 is TGCGCCAGCAGCCAAGGGACCAGTCTCTACGAGCAGTACTTC.

The chain recombines TRBV7-9 with TRBJ2-7; D is perhaps TRBD1 or TRBD2 (5 bases each). Per germline, CDR1 SEHNR and CDR2 FQNEAQ (reference sequence). The CDR3 runs 16 residues. V lost 5 bases and J 5 bases, leaving 22 bases between the germline ends. The CDR3 here is CASSGERGELRNEQYF. In nucleotides, the CDR3 is TGTGCCAGCAGCGGAGAGAGGGGCGAGCTAAGGAACGAGCAGTACTTC.

The chain combines TRBV6-1 with TRBJ1-1; D gene unclear. This CDR3 is built from 13 residues. The V gene's germline CDR1 is MNHNS and CDR2 SASEGT. V lost 6 bases and J 3 bases, leaving 11 bases between the germline ends. The CDR3 loop is CASRQRWDTEAFF. CDR3 bases: TGTGCCAGCAGACAAAGGTGGGACACTGAAGCTTTCTTT.

This clonotype was picked up a small number of times. The chain is built from TRBV5-6 and TRBJ2-2, with D unresolved. The CDR3 is 16 residues long. The V and J ends lost 0 bases and 1 base respectively, with 10 bases between them. Looked up from germline, CDR1 is SGHDT and CDR2 is YYEEEE. The CDR3 spells CASSLGEVGNTGELFF. For the CDR3, the DNA is TGTGCCAGCAGCTTGGGAGAGGTGGGGAACACCGGGGAGCTGTTTTTT.

A few counts support this clonotype. The V call is TRBV20-1, the J call TRBJ1-6; maybe TRBD1 (6 bases). Trimming shortened V by 4 bases and J by 9 bases, and 13 bases separated the two germline ends. Germline V gene sequence: CDR1 DFQATT, CDR2 SNEGSKA (reference sequence). CDR3 length: 13 residues. DNA of the CDR3: TGCAGTGCTAAAACAGGGTCCGGTTCACCCCTCCACTTT. Translation: CSAKTGSGSPLHF.

This clonotype was recorded many times. The chain carries TRBV4-2 and TRBJ2-3; 9 bases align to TRBD2. The CDR3 is made up of 17 amino acids. The germline gives CDR1 LGHNA, CDR2 YNFKEQ. V lost 0 bases, J lost 3 bases, and 7 bases stayed unmatched. In DNA form, the CDR3 reads TGTGCCAGCAGCCAAGATCGGGCGGGGGGGCGTACAGATACGCAGTATTTT. Encoded protein: CASSQDRAGGRTDTQYF.

This clonotype was seen more than once but under ten times. The J gene is TRBJ2-2, the V gene TRBV20-1, with 10 bases fitting TRBD2. Losses at the gene ends were 5 bases for V and 7 bases for J; bases not matched to a gene: 10. The CDR3 is 15 residues long. In germline, CDR1 is DFQATT, CDR2 SNEGSKA (reference sequence). This CDR3 is CSASAGGSFFGELFF. The CDR3, as DNA: TGCAGTGCTTCAGCGGGAGGGTCTTTCTTCGGGGAGCTGTTTTTT.

This clonotype came up many times. Here the CDR3 DNA reads TGTGCCAGCAGCTTGGACCCAAAACGAAATTATCCGTTCTTC. Residues: CASSLDPKRNYPFF. The rearrangement uses TRBV11-2 and TRBJ2-1; no clear D gene. V lost 3 bases and J 15 bases, leaving 21 bases between the germline ends. The germline CDR1 and CDR2 sequences are SGHAT and FQNNGV. The CDR3 is made up of 14 amino acids.

This chain uses TRBV30 with TRBJ2-5; TRBD1 might be the D (7 bases). The CDR3 runs 17 residues. Trimming cost V 3 bases and J 5 bases, with 25 bases left between them. Germline CDR1 is GTSNPN and CDR2 is SVGIG (reference sequence). In DNA form, the CDR3 reads TGTGCCTGGAGCAGGGGGGTGCGGAGTCGCCTTCCGGAGACCCAGTACTTC. It translates to CAWSRGVRSRLPETQYF.

This clonotype was detected ten times or more. This chain connects TRBV7-2 to TRBJ2-2, with TRBD2 matching over 8 bases. V lost 5 bases, J lost 7 bases, and 9 bases stayed unmatched. Germline V gene data show CDR1 as SGHTA and CDR2 as FQGNSA. The CDR3 runs to 15 residues. The CDR3 bases are TGTGCCAGCAGCACTTGGACTAGCATTGTCGGGGAGCTGTTTTTT. Translation: CASSTWTSIVGELFF.

The J gene is TRBJ2-7, the V gene TRBV6-2 or TRBV6-3; 7 bases line up with TRBD1. Germline loops: CDR1 MNHEY, CDR2 SVGEGT. The CDR3 runs to 18 residues. The V segment lost 2 bases and the J segment 5 bases; nucleotides outside the gene matches: 18. CDR3 region: CASSYLRTSIGGLNEQYF. The CDR3 DNA sequence: TGTGCCAGCAGTTACCTCCGTACGAGTATAGGGGGCCTCAACGAGCAGTACTTC.

V and J are TRBV6-5 and TRBJ2-7, with unresolved D. V was clipped by 9 bases and J by 5 bases, with 11 bases between them. The CDR3 length is 11 residues. Germline V lookup: CDR1 MNHEY, CDR2 SVGAGI. CDR3 in amino acids: CASRRAHEQYF. The CDR3 DNA is TGTGCCAGTCGAAGGGCACACGAGCAGTACTTC.

The genes are TRBV29-1 and TRBJ1-1, with D uncertain. The germline CDR1 and CDR2 sequences are SQVTM and ANQGSEA. V was shortened by 0 bases and J by 2 bases, with 7 bases between the two germline ends. The CDR3 totals 13 residues. The CDR3 sequence: CSVEDPGNTEAFF. In DNA form, the CDR3 reads TGCAGCGTTGAAGATCCAGGAAACACTGAAGCTTTCTTT.

This chain links TRBV12-3 or TRBV12-4 with TRBJ2-7; perhaps TRBD1 as D (5 bases). Deletions cut 5 bases from V and 2 bases from J, with 16 bases between. The length of the CDR3 is 15 residues. CDR3 nucleotide sequence: TGTGCCAGCAGTACAGGAGCAGGGAACCCCTACGAGCAGTACTTC. It codes for CASSTGAGNPYEQYF.

This clonotype appeared once. V usage is TRBV18 and J usage is TRBJ2-7, with D maybe TRBD1 (6 bases). V lost 3 bases to trimming and J lost 1 base, with 10 bases between them. CDR1 and CDR2 (germline): KGHSH, LQKENI. CDR3 length: 14 amino acids. In DNA, the CDR3 is TGTGCCAGCTCACCCGTAGGACAGTCCTACGAGCAGTACTTC. Protein product: CASSPVGQSYEQYF. Full variable domain (missing parts from reference TRBV18 and TRBJ2-7): NAGVMQNPRHLVRRRGQEARLRCSPMKGHSHVYWYRQLPEEGLKFMVYLQKENIIDESGMPKERFSAEFPKEGPSILRIQQVVRGDSAAYFCASSPVGQSYEQYFGPGTRLTVT.

This clonotype was observed a few times. This chain uses TRBV19 with TRBJ1-6, with D possibly matching TRBD1 (5 bases). Trimming took off 5 bases at V and 7 bases at J, with 15 bases between the two ends. The CDR3 runs to 15 residues. Per the germline V gene, CDR1 is LNHDA and CDR2 is SQIVND (reference sequence). CDR3 DNA sequence: TGTGCCAGTAGTGGAACGACAGACCGGAATTCACCCCTCCACTTT. It is translated as CASSGTTDRNSPLHF.

The rearrangement joins TRBV6-4 to TRBJ2-6; 9 bases map to TRBD1. J was trimmed by 4 bases and V by 5 bases; bases with no gene match: 6. The germline V gene has CDR1 MRHNA and CDR2 SNTAGT. CDR3 length equals 16 residues. CDR3 coding DNA: TGTGCCAGCAGTTACGAACAGGGGGCCGGGGCCAACGTCCTGACTTTC. Translating gives CASSYEQGAGANVLTF.

This clonotype was picked up a small number of times. A much larger clone is a single base away; this may be a read error. This chain joins TRBV6-1 and TRBJ1-5; the D gene is possibly TRBD1 (5 bases). V was clipped by 2 bases and J by 1 base, with 6 bases between them. Germline-derived CDR1 and CDR2 are MNHNS and SASEGT. The CDR3 sequence is 14 residues long. CDR3 sequence (DNA): TGTGCCAGCAGTGAATGGGGGAGCAATCAGCCCCAGCATTTT. The encoded protein is CASSEWGSNQPQHF.

This clonotype has ten or more counts. The V and J genes are TRBV28 and TRBJ2-4, with 9 bases that match TRBD2. In germline, CDR1 is MDHEN, CDR2 SYDVKM. Trimming at V came to 1 base and at J to 2 bases, leaving 9 bases not matched to a gene. The CDR3 loop spans 18 amino acids. The chain's CDR3 is CASSLSFEAGGSKNIQYF. The CDR3 nucleotides read TGTGCCAGCAGTTTATCTTTTGAGGCGGGAGGGTCCAAAAACATTCAGTACTTC.

This clonotype has at least ten counts. V and J are TRBV4-3 and TRBJ2-1; D uncertain. The CDR3 has 15 residues. Germline-derived CDR1 and CDR2 are LGHNA and YSLEER. V lost 0 bases to trimming and J lost 3 bases, with 9 bases between them. This chain's CDR3 is CASSQEMELYNEQFF. The CDR3 bases are TGCGCCAGCAGCCAAGAAATGGAGCTCTACAATGAGCAGTTCTTC.